This T cell receptor (beta chain) appears in the sequencing data of a study of vaccination effects on CD4 cells after COVID-19. Culturing for about ten days preceded CD4+ T cell isolation. Documented for the person is a PCR-confirmed SARS-CoV-2 infection occurring between March and December 2020. Participants got two doses of BNT162b2 or mRNA-1273 vaccine. The protocol was immunoSEQ multiplex PCR, while the TCRdb copy is restricted to in-frame clones and leaves out a portion. The sample holds some 31,000 clones, about 68% seen once. Of note for this clone: Its target is not known.

This CDR3 comprises 14 residues. Germline V gene data show CDR1 as SGHTA and CDR2 as FQGTGA. Trimming shortened V by 4 bases and J by 4 bases, and 12 bases separated the two germline ends. The V call is TRBV7-3, the J call TRBJ2-3, with D possibly matching TRBD1 (6 bases). The sample here was CD4+ T cells from PBMCs cultured without peptide, taken after COVID-19 vaccination. The sequence derives from a human donor who had a prior SARS-CoV-2 infection. CDR3 DNA sequence: TGTGCCAGCAGCTCGAGGGGGATTGCAGATACGCAGTATTTT. Protein: CASSSRGIADTQYF.